One and the same sample provided the 25 T cell receptor beta chains below, sequenced in a study of shared clonotypes between healthy human individuals. Sequencing used immunoSEQ multiplex PCR; TCRdb keeps in-frame clones, though not all of them. The table has 980,000 or so clones, about three quarters seen once. Sequenced: memory CD4+ T cells sorted from blood. Subset reported: CD45RA-negative fraction. Every receptor here comes from a young man in good health.

This rearrangement joins TRBV28 to TRBJ2-1, with a possible D match to TRBD1 (6 bases). V lost 1 base, J lost 10 bases, and 14 bases lay in between. CDR1 is MDHEN and CDR2 is SYDVKM in the germline V gene. The CDR3 spans 14 residues. CDR3 amino acids: CASSLYGGRNEQFF. As DNA, the CDR3 is TGTGCCAGCAGTTTATATGGGGGCAGAAACGAGCAGTTCTTC.

This clone has only a few counts. In nucleotides, the CDR3 is TGCGCCAGCAGCCAAGTAACTTCCAGCTCCTACGAGCAGTACTTC. This translates into CASSQVTSSSYEQYF. The V gene is TRBV4-1, the J gene TRBJ2-7, with unresolved D. The CDR3 contains 15 residues. The V gene lost 1 base and the J gene lost 0 bases, with 10 bases spanning the gap. Germline V CDR1 and CDR2: MGHRA, YSYEKL.

As DNA, the CDR3 is TGTGCCATCAGTGGGGGCAGACAGGGTGAAGCTTTCTTT. Translated, it gives CAISGGRQGEAFF. The chain uses TRBV10-3 and TRBJ1-1, with 7 bases identical to TRBD1. V lost 4 bases and J lost 7; bases outside the gene matches: 6. There are 13 residues in the CDR3. CDR1 and CDR2 from the germline V gene are ENHRY and SYGVKD.

This rearrangement joins TRBV10-3 to TRBJ2-7, with D hard to call. In germline, CDR1 is ENHRY, CDR2 SYGVKD. Trimming took 10 bases from V and 2 from J, leaving 15 bases between them. The CDR3 length is 13 residues. CDR3 residues: CATADHQAYEQYF. CDR3 in DNA: TGTGCCACCGCGGATCACCAGGCCTACGAGCAGTACTTC.

The J gene is TRBJ2-1, the V gene TRBV11-3, with 16 bases fitting TRBD2. Per the germline V gene, CDR1 is SGHNT and CDR2 is YENEEA. This CDR3 is 15 amino acids long. V lost 3 bases to trimming and J lost 7 bases; unmatched junction nucleotides: 0. The CDR3 nucleotides read TGTGCCAGCAGCTTGGGACTAGCGGGGGGGAATGAGCAGTTCTTC. This encodes CASSLGLAGGNEQFF.

The rearrangement uses TRBV30 and TRBJ1-2; D unclear. This CDR3 is 11 amino acids long. V was trimmed by 4 bases and J by 2 bases, leaving 5 bases between them. The germline V gene encodes CDR1 GTSNPN and CDR2 SVGIG (reference sequence). The CDR3 region is CAWTENYGYTF. The DNA of the CDR3 is TGTGCCTGGACAGAAAACTATGGCTACACCTTC.

The rearrangement links TRBV29-1 to TRBJ2-1; the match to TRBD2 covers 8 bases. Looked up from germline, CDR1 is SQVTM and CDR2 is ANQGSEA. The CDR3 contains 13 residues. V lost 5 bases to trimming and J lost 4 bases; unmatched junction nucleotides: 4. The CDR3 loop reads CSVNRGGYNEQFF. The CDR3, as DNA: TGCAGCGTTAACCGGGGGGGGTACAATGAGCAGTTCTTC.

The chain carries TRBV27 and TRBJ1-1; possibly TRBD1 for D (5 bases). This CDR3 is built from 15 residues. From germline, CDR1 is MNHEY and CDR2 SMNVEV (reference sequence). V lost 6 bases and J lost 1, with 15 bases in between. The CDR3 DNA is TGTGCCAGCAGAAACGACAGCCCGGGGAACACTGAAGCTTTCTTT. This encodes CASRNDSPGNTEAFF.

The chain is built from TRBV11-2 and TRBJ1-3, with 8 bases aligning to TRBD1. Germline CDR1 reads SGHAT; CDR2 reads FQNNGV. The trim removed 4 bases at V and 0 bases at J, leaving 11 bases unmatched. CDR3 size: 18 residues. The CDR3 loop reads CASSWGKRTGLSGNTIYF. The CDR3 region has the DNA TGTGCCAGCAGCTGGGGAAAGAGGACAGGGCTCTCTGGAAACACCATATATTTT.

This chain joins TRBV5-6 and TRBJ2-2, with a tentative D call TRBD1 (5 bases). The CDR3 is made up of 12 amino acids. Germline lookup yields CDR1 SGHDT and CDR2 YYEEEE. Deletions cut 5 bases from V and 6 bases from J, with 8 bases between. CDR3: CASRGLAGELFF. As DNA, the CDR3 is TGTGCCAGCAGGGGGCTCGCCGGGGAGCTGTTTTTT.

Only one count was recorded for this clone. This CDR3 is also generated by other DNA sequences in the sample. This chain uses TRBV27 with TRBJ2-1; D not certain. Germline V gives CDR1 MNHEY, CDR2 SMNVEV (reference sequence). V was clipped by 0 bases and J by 4 bases, with 7 bases between them. The CDR3 totals 14 residues. The CDR3 region is CASSLSGNYNEQFF. The CDR3 DNA reads as TGTGCCAGCAGTTTATCGGGTAATTACAATGAGCAGTTCTTC.

The chain is built from TRBV19 and TRBJ2-1; D is possibly TRBD1 or TRBD2 (6 bases each). Trimming stripped 4 bases from V and 9 bases from J, with 10 bases between. This CDR3 region has 12 residues. Looked up from germline, CDR1 is LNHDA and CDR2 is SQIVND (reference sequence). As DNA, the CDR3 is TGTGCCAGTAGTACCAAGGGGGGTGAGCAGTTCTTC. It translates to CASSTKGGEQFF.

J is TRBJ2-2 and V is TRBV7-8; 7 bases are shared with TRBD2. This CDR3 is built from 13 residues. With 3 bases clipped from V and 9 bases from J, the junction kept 4 bases outside the gene matches. The V gene's germline CDR1 is SGHVS and CDR2 FQNEAQ. CDR3 nucleotides: TGTGCCAGCAGCTTGGGGGGGAGCTGGGAGCTGTTTTTT. Its protein product is CASSLGGSWELFF.

This chain links TRBV18 with TRBJ1-3; D not certain. Trimming stripped 3 bases from V and 9 bases from J, with 12 bases between. The CDR3 loop spans 13 amino acids. Germline assignment: CDR1 KGHSH and CDR2 LQKENI. In nucleotides, the CDR3 is TGTGCCAGCTCACCTCCTACCCGTGGCACCATATATTTT. This translates into CASSPPTRGTIYF. Full variable domain (outside the CDR3, taken from reference TRBV18 and TRBJ1-3): NAGVMQNPRHLVRRRGQEARLRCSPMKGHSHVYWYRQLPEEGLKFMVYLQKENIIDESGMPKERFSAEFPKEGPSILRIQQVVRGDSAAYFCASSPPTRGTIYFGEGSWLTVV.

V and J are TRBV29-1 and TRBJ2-3; 8 bases match TRBD2. The CDR3 has 15 amino acids. V gave up 6 bases and J gave up 0 bases; unmatched junction bases: 8. The V gene's germline CDR1 is SQVTM and CDR2 ANQGSEA. The CDR3 is CSVRGASGSTDTQYF. The CDR3 DNA is TGCAGCGTACGCGGAGCTAGCGGGAGCACAGATACGCAGTATTTT.

This clone was seen a few times. The rearrangement links TRBV5-5 to TRBJ2-7; possibly TRBD2 for D (5 bases). Germline V gene lookup returns CDR1 SGHKS and CDR2 YYEKEE (reference sequence). This CDR3 has 13 residues. Trimming pared 4 bases from V and 1 base from J, leaving 9 bases between. The CDR3 spells CASSMGSSYEQYF. Here the CDR3 DNA reads TGTGCCAGCAGCATGGGGAGTTCCTACGAGCAGTACTTC.

The sample holds a few counts of this clone. This chain uses TRBV11-1 with TRBJ2-2; D not resolved. In germline, CDR1 is SGHAT, CDR2 FQDESV (reference sequence). This CDR3 is built from 12 residues. The V end was cut by 5 bases, the J end by 6 bases, with 7 bases between. CDR3 amino acids: CASSHRSGELFF. CDR3 DNA sequence: TGTGCCAGCAGCCACCGGTCCGGGGAGCTGTTTTTT.

The chain couples TRBV19 to TRBJ1-2; tentatively, D is TRBD1 (6 bases). The V end lost 3 bases, the J end lost 5 bases, and 13 bases lay between the germline ends. Looked up from germline, CDR1 is LNHDA and CDR2 is SQIVND (reference sequence). The CDR3 consists of 14 residues. Written as DNA, the CDR3 is TGTGCCAGTAGTATTCGCGGGGGCGAGTATGGCTACACCTTC. It codes for CASSIRGGEYGYTF.

There are a few counts of this clone. The chain uses TRBV30 and TRBJ2-5; D may be TRBD1 or TRBD2 (5 bases each). CDR1 and CDR2 from the germline V gene are GTSNPN and SVGIG (reference sequence). CDR3 length: 14 amino acids. V dropped 4 bases and J dropped 7 bases, with 19 bases sitting between them. The CDR3 loop reads CAWTKGPPWVTQYF. The CDR3 region has the DNA TGTGCCTGGACCAAGGGACCTCCCTGGGTGACCCAGTACTTC.

The chain uses TRBV12-5 and TRBJ2-2, with TRBD2 identical over 7 bases. V trimming: 1 base; J trimming: 6 bases; junction bases outside the gene matches: 8. Germline V CDR1 and CDR2: LGHNT, FRNRAP. This CDR3 has 16 residues. CDR3 nucleotide sequence: TGTGCTAGTGGTTTGGGCCTAGCGGAGTATGCCGGGGAGCTGTTTTTT. This encodes CASGLGLAEYAGELFF.

This sequence joins TRBV7-8 and TRBJ2-7; no definite D call. CDR1 is SGHVS and CDR2 is FQNEAQ in the germline V gene. Trimming shortened V by 1 base and J by 3 bases, and 7 bases separated the two germline ends. The CDR3 loop spans 13 amino acids. CDR3 sequence: CASSLGPYYEQYF. In DNA form, the CDR3 reads TGTGCCAGCAGCTTAGGGCCCTACTACGAGCAGTACTTC.

This chain connects TRBV30 to TRBJ1-2; the match to TRBD1 covers 7 bases. V dropped 8 bases and J dropped 7; count of bases not matched to a gene: 10. In germline, CDR1 is GTSNPN, CDR2 SVGIG (reference sequence). The CDR3 is made up of 12 amino acids. The CDR3 nucleotides are TGTGCCCGACAGGGAGAGGTAGCTGGCTACACCTTC. Translation: CARQGEVAGYTF.

This clone was seen a handful of times. The rearrangement links TRBV30 to TRBJ1-5, with 9 bases lining up with TRBD1. The V and J ends lost 0 bases and 2 bases, in that order; junction bases with no gene match: 2. Germline CDR1 reads GTSNPN; CDR2 reads SVGIG (reference sequence). This CDR3 has 15 amino acids. The DNA of the CDR3 is TGTGCCTGGAGTGTACAGGGGGCCGGCAATCAGCCCCAGCATTTT. Translated: CAWSVQGAGNQPQHF.

The chain uses TRBV7-2 and TRBJ2-1, with a possible D match to TRBD2 (6 bases). Germline loops: CDR1 SGHTA, CDR2 FQGNSA. This CDR3 is built from 15 residues. Trimming took off 2 bases at V and 9 bases at J, with 17 bases between the two ends. The CDR3 loop is CASSLSWDWKSEQFF. CDR3 sequence (DNA): TGTGCCAGCAGCTTATCATGGGACTGGAAGAGTGAGCAGTTCTTC.

The gene calls are TRBV10-2 and TRBJ2-3; D remains unclear. Germline CDR1 WSHSY, CDR2 SAAADI. V was shortened by 6 bases and J by 9 bases, with 10 bases between the two germline ends. This CDR3 contains 11 residues. CDR3 coding DNA: TGCGCCAGCAGCTCCCATTCGACGCAGTATTTT. Encoded protein: CASSSHSTQYF.